This T cell receptor (beta chain) was captured by sequencing in a study of shared clonotypes between healthy human individuals. Whole-study context: A couple of women and three men aged 18 to 49 made up the donors.

The ends were cut back, 4 bases at V and 1 base at J, with 8 bases in the middle. The CDR3 loop spans 13 amino acids. Per the germline V gene, CDR1 is LNHDA and CDR2 is SQIVND (reference sequence). Those who donated were healthy HIV-negative adults, with no recent acute infections or vaccinations reported. There were only Caucasian adults among the donors, and all lived in Nashville, Tennessee. This table comes from immunoSEQ multiplex PCR, and its TCRdb copy is limited to in-frame clones, with some not included. Of hundreds of thousands of clones listed, roughly three quarters are singletons. Turning to this clone: As yet, its antigen is unknown.

Study-wide results and limits: Tissues were not sampled, only blood, and their repertoires likely differ.

The chain carries TRBV19 and TRBJ2-7, with D possibly TRBD1 on 6 matching bases. Sequencing used PBMCs. This receptor was identified in a middle-aged woman in good health. Some clones in this sample may be carry-over from other donors' samples. This CDR3 reads CASSNRDSYEQYF. Written as DNA, the CDR3 is TGTGCCAGTAGTAACAGGGATTCCTACGAGCAGTACTTC.